This TCR beta chain appears in the sequencing data of a study of cytomegalovirus exposure and HLA in healthy donors. PCR used 60 Vbeta primers and 13 Jbeta primers. Data came from immunoSEQ multiplex PCR; TCRdb stores just in-frame clones and leaves some out. The profile shows fewer than 90,000 clones, over 60% of them singletons. This clone was recorded a few times. Nominally healthy donors provided the samples, though records likely missed some immune exposures. CDR3 length: 17 residues. Germline V CDR1 and CDR2: SGHTA, FQGNSA. The V and J ends lost 1 base and 0 bases respectively, with 13 bases between them.

The V and J genes are TRBV7-2 and TRBJ2-1; maybe TRBD2 (5 bases). The material sequenced was PBMCs. This receptor was identified in a man in his forties in good health and CMV-seropositive. The CDR3 sequence: CASSLGGSASSYNEQFF. The CDR3 nucleotides read TGTGCCAGCAGCTTAGGGGGTAGCGCGAGCTCCTACAATGAGCAGTTCTTC.